Listed here is a single T cell receptor (beta chain). The entry originates in a study of blood T cell repertoires in COVID-19. Germline V gene lookup returns CDR1 SGDLS and CDR2 YYNGEE. CDR3 length: 14 residues. V lost 2 bases to trimming and J lost 2 bases; unmatched junction nucleotides: 2. Study members were between about 18 and 100 years old and lived in over 20 US regions. The assay was immunoSEQ multiplex PCR, and TCRdb's table has in-frame clones only and misses some. The sample yields about 330,000 clones, more than 75% seen once. The receptor comes from a woman between 18 and 29 years old who had recovered from COVID-19. This chain links TRBV9 with TRBJ2-5; 8 positions agree with TRBD1. Source material: PBMCs or T cells enriched from blood (not recorded which). CDR3 coding DNA: TGTGCCAGCAGCGTCGACAGGGGACAAGAGACCCAGTACTTC. It is translated as CASSVDRGQETQYF.